These 4 T cell receptor beta chains share one sample of origin, sequenced in a study of control samples from healthy donors and cancer patients. Using immunoSEQ multiplex PCR, the repertoire was profiled, and TCRdb retains in-frame clones only, with some absent. The sample shows 200,000 or so clones, just under 95% of them seen only once. Sequencing input: blood. These receptors all come from a man aged 50 to 60 in good health.

The rearrangement links TRBV18 to TRBJ1-4, with D perhaps TRBD1 (5 bases). The CDR3 extends over 15 amino acids. V lost 3 bases and J 0 bases, leaving 8 bases between the germline ends. Germline V gives CDR1 KGHSH, CDR2 LQKENI. The CDR3 is CASSPRGPTNEKLFF. The CDR3 DNA is TGTGCCAGCTCACCGCGGGGACCAACTAATGAAAAACTGTTTTTT.

This clone appeared a few times. In DNA form, the CDR3 reads TGTGCCAGTAGTACTAGCCCCCTCCGGATAGCTCAGTACTTC. Translation: CASSTSPLRIAQYF. The chain uses TRBV19 and TRBJ2-5, with D possibly matching TRBD2 (5 bases). V lost 4 bases and J lost 11, with 20 bases in between. Looked up from germline, CDR1 is LNHDA and CDR2 is SQIVND (reference sequence). CDR3 length: 14 amino acids.

V is TRBV2 and J is TRBJ1-4; D perhaps matches TRBD1 (6 bases). CDR3 length: 16 residues. Trimming stripped 6 bases from V and 4 bases from J, with 18 bases between. Germline-derived CDR1 and CDR2 are SNHLY and FYNNEI. The CDR3 spells CASSSDRRGGNEKLFF. For the CDR3, the DNA is TGTGCCAGCAGCTCCGACAGGAGAGGGGGTAATGAAAAACTGTTTTTT. Combining the CDR3 with reference TRBV2 and TRBJ1-4 gives the whole variable domain EPEVTQTPSHQVTQMGQEVILRCVPISNHLYFYWYRQILGQKVEFLVSFYNNEISEKSEIFDDQFSVERPDGSNFTLKIRSTKLEDSAMYFCASSSDRRGGNEKLFFGSGTQLSVL.

J is TRBJ1-4 and V is TRBV25-1; 8 bases align to TRBD1. Unmatched junction bases numbered 5, after V lost 3 bases and J lost 8 bases. The CDR3 runs 14 residues. Germline CDR1 MGHDK, CDR2 SYGVNS. Here the CDR3 DNA reads TGTGCCAGCAGTGATCGGACAGGGCGAGAAAAACTGTTTTTT. It yields the protein CASSDRTGREKLFF. The full variable domain, completed using reference TRBV25-1 and TRBJ1-4, is EADIYQTPRYLVIGTGKKITLECSQTMGHDKMYWYQQDPGMELHLIHYSYGVNSTEKGDLSSESTVSRIRTEHFPLTLESARPSHTSQYLCASSDRTGREKLFFGSGTQLSVL.